Listed here are 13 T cell receptor beta chains from one sample, sequenced in a study of T cells in narcolepsy. Repertoires were generated with immunoSEQ multiplex PCR, while TCRdb's copy carries only in-frame clones and drops some. The sample lists tens of thousands of clones; 84% were seen once. The sample consisted of CD45RA- memory CD4+ T cells from PBMCs. The receptors come from a human donor with narcolepsy.

J is TRBJ2-3 and V is TRBV4-2, with a weak D call TRBD2 (7 bases). The germline CDR1 and CDR2 sequences are LGHNA and YNFKEQ. V was pared by 0 bases and J by 4 bases, with 17 bases between. This CDR3 has 17 residues. The CDR3 nucleotides read TGTGCCAGCAGCCAAGATGCAGGGGAGGGGCGGGCAGATACGCAGTATTTT. This encodes CASSQDAGEGRADTQYF.

This sequence joins TRBV6-6 and TRBJ1-2, with D tentatively TRBD1 (5 bases). The CDR3 consists of 15 residues. With 2 bases removed from V and 5 bases from J, the gap between germline ends came to 15 bases. Germline loops: CDR1 MNHNY, CDR2 SVGAGI (reference sequence). CDR3 nucleotide sequence: TGTGCCAGCAGTTACACCCAGGGAGTGGTTTATGGCTACACCTTC. It codes for CASSYTQGVVYGYTF.

This clone has only a few counts. The chain combines TRBV6-1 with TRBJ1-2; D is ambiguous. This CDR3 comprises 15 residues. In germline, CDR1 is MNHNS, CDR2 SASEGT. Trimming took 3 bases from V and 3 from J, leaving 14 bases between them. The CDR3 DNA reads TGTGCCAGCAGTGAGATCCAGGAGGCAGACTATGGCTACACCTTC. Translated, it gives CASSEIQEADYGYTF.

The chain recombines TRBV11-3 with TRBJ2-3, with D tentatively TRBD2 (6 bases). V was pared by 5 bases and J by 4 bases, with 13 bases between. Germline V gives CDR1 SGHNT, CDR2 YENEEA. CDR3 length equals 14 residues. This chain's CDR3 is CASSPGGRADTQYF. The DNA of the CDR3 is TGTGCCAGCAGCCCTGGAGGGCGGGCAGATACGCAGTATTTT.

This clone was found a few times. CDR3 sequence (DNA): TGTGCCAGCAGTCACACGACAGGGAGGCAGTTCTTC. Protein product: CASSHTTGRQFF. This rearrangement joins TRBV6-1 to TRBJ2-1; 7 nucleotides align to TRBD1. V dropped 5 bases and J dropped 12; count of bases not matched to a gene: 7. Germline-derived CDR1 and CDR2 are MNHNS and SASEGT. The CDR3 consists of 12 residues.

This clone counts as medium-sized. V and J are TRBV27 and TRBJ1-4, with a tentative D call TRBD1 (6 bases). Germline CDR1 and CDR2: MNHEY and SMNVEV (reference sequence). CDR3 size: 12 residues. The CDR3 here is CFQGQSNEKLFF. Written as DNA, the CDR3 is TGTTTCCAAGGACAGAGTAATGAAAAACTGTTTTTT.

The CDR3 coding sequence is TGTGCCAGCAGCTTTTCACTAGCGGGGGGACAAGAGCAGTTCTTC. This encodes CASSFSLAGGQEQFF. The chain employs TRBV7-2 and TRBJ2-1; 12 bases are a match to TRBD2. Trimming took 3 bases from V and 10 from J; bases not matched to a gene: 7. Germline V gene sequence: CDR1 SGHTA, CDR2 FQGNSA. This CDR3 has 15 amino acids.

The V call is TRBV7-9, the J call TRBJ2-4; 11 bases align to TRBD1. The CDR3 totals 18 residues. V dropped 5 bases and J dropped 0; count of bases not matched to a gene: 9. Per germline, CDR1 SEHNR and CDR2 FQNEAQ (reference sequence). CDR3 region: CASSGDRGEVEAKNIQYF. CDR3 DNA: TGTGCCAGCAGCGGGGACAGGGGGGAGGTCGAAGCCAAAAACATTCAGTACTTC.

This sequence joins TRBV10-3 and TRBJ2-7; a weak D match, TRBD2 (6 bases). This CDR3 is built from 13 residues. Germline V gives CDR1 ENHRY, CDR2 SYGVKD. V was cut by 4 bases and J by 3 bases, with 10 bases left in between. CDR3 in DNA: TGTGCCATCAGTGGAGGGCGGGGCTACGAGCAGTACTTC. It translates to CAISGGRGYEQYF.

This chain uses TRBV5-1 with TRBJ2-1; a possible D gene is TRBD1 (6 bases). The V gene's germline CDR1 is SGHRS and CDR2 YFSETQ. The germline V and J ends were trimmed by 3 bases and 7 bases, with 14 bases remaining between them. The CDR3 totals 14 residues. The CDR3 nucleotides read TGCGCCAGCAGCTGGGGGCCGACTACAAATGAGCAGTTCTTC. Translated, it gives CASSWGPTTNEQFF.

V gene TRBV5-1 combines with J gene TRBJ2-2; tentatively, D is TRBD1 (5 bases). Germline-derived CDR1 and CDR2 are SGHRS and YFSETQ. V lost 7 bases and J 6 bases, leaving 19 bases between the germline ends. There are 15 residues in the CDR3. The chain's CDR3 is CASQAGPEGPGELFF. As DNA, the CDR3 is TGCGCCAGCCAAGCAGGGCCGGAAGGGCCCGGGGAGCTGTTTTTT.

V usage is TRBV10-2 and J usage is TRBJ1-1, with 8 nucleotides matching TRBD1. The CDR3 is 15 residues long. V shed 6 bases, J shed 2 bases, and the junction held 8 bases outside the gene matches. Germline values: CDR1 WSHSY, CDR2 SAAADI. The CDR3, as DNA: TGCGCCAGCAGGCACTCCGGACAGGGAAACACTGAAGCTTTCTTT. It specifies CASRHSGQGNTEAFF.

This chain connects TRBV18 to TRBJ2-2; D gene unclear. V lost 2 bases to trimming and J lost 0 bases, with 4 bases between them. The CDR3 totals 14 residues. Germline V lookup: CDR1 KGHSH, CDR2 LQKENI. CDR3 bases: TGTGCCAGCTCACCAATCCCGAACACCGGGGAGCTGTTTTTT. It is translated as CASSPIPNTGELFF. Combining the CDR3 with reference TRBV18 and TRBJ2-2 gives the whole variable domain NAGVMQNPRHLVRRRGQEARLRCSPMKGHSHVYWYRQLPEEGLKFMVYLQKENIIDESGMPKERFSAEFPKEGPSILRIQQVVRGDSAAYFCASSPIPNTGELFFGEGSRLTVL.